A single sample gave rise to the 22 T cell receptor beta chains below, sequenced in a study of cytomegalovirus exposure and HLA in healthy donors (dated by TCRdb to 2015 to 2018). The library was made by the immunoSEQ multiplex PCR assay. For the multiplex PCR, a mixture combining 60 forward primers for TCR Vbeta segments and 13 reverse primers for TCR Jbeta segments was used. TCRdb re-hosts the immuneACCESS table, in-frame sequences only. Its copies lack some clones; in the studies checked, an unresolved V gene accounts for under half of them, and the cause for the rest is not known. A total of roughly 180,000 clones appear in this sample, more than 65% of them only once. The top ten hold 1.3% of the sample. Specimen: PBMCs. The receptors derive from a man younger than 45 in good health and CMV-seronegative.

Only one count was recorded for this clone. V gene TRBV19 combines with J gene TRBJ1-5, with 9 bases lining up with TRBD1. V lost 4 bases and J lost 3; bases outside the gene matches: 7. CDR3 length: 16 amino acids. Germline CDR1 is LNHDA and CDR2 is SQIVND (reference sequence). The DNA for the CDR3 is TGTGCCAGTAGTAGGGAAGGACAGGGGCCCAATCAGCCCCAGCATTTT. Translating gives CASSREGQGPNQPQHF.

The chain employs TRBV2 and TRBJ2-7, with 10 nucleotides matching TRBD1. Germline trimming cut 1 base from V and 3 bases from J; bases unmatched to any gene: 3. The CDR3 spans 15 residues. In germline, CDR1 is SNHLY, CDR2 FYNNEI. CDR3 in DNA: TGTGCCAGCAGTGAAGAGACAGGGGGCTTCTACGAGCAGTACTTC. Its translation is CASSEETGGFYEQYF.

CDR3 nucleotides: TGTGCCAGCAGTGATGGCGAGGGACAGGGGTTTGATTTGACCGGGGAGCTGTTTTTT. It is translated as CASSDGEGQGFDLTGELFF. V and J are TRBV2 and TRBJ2-2; 10 nucleotides agree with TRBD1. Trimming cost V 3 bases and J 5 bases; bases outside gene matches: 15. CDR1 and CDR2 (germline): SNHLY, FYNNEI. The CDR3 runs 19 residues.

The V call is TRBV19, the J call TRBJ2-5; maybe TRBD2 (7 bases). The CDR3 runs to 15 residues. Trimming took off 5 bases at V and 1 base at J, with 14 bases between the two ends. Germline CDR1 is LNHDA and CDR2 is SQIVND (reference sequence). DNA for the CDR3: TGTGCCAGTAGTCCAAGTGGGGGGGCCCAAGAGACCCAGTACTTC. Amino acids: CASSPSGGAQETQYF. The variable domain in full, with the rest retrieved from reference TRBV19 and TRBJ2-5, is DGGITQSPKYLFRKEGQNVTLSCEQNLNHDAMYWYRQDPGQGLRLIYYSQIVNDFQKGDIAEGYSVSREKKESFPLTVTSAQKNPTAFYLCASSPSGGAQETQYFGPGTRLLVL.

V gene TRBV4-1 combines with J gene TRBJ1-4; 7 positions agree with TRBD1. V gave up 0 bases and J gave up 3 bases; unmatched junction bases: 13. The CDR3 is made up of 19 amino acids. The germline CDR1 and CDR2 sequences are MGHRA and YSYEKL. CDR3 coding DNA: TGCGCCAGCAGCCAAGATCCGGGACAGCGCGGTTTGGCTAATGAAAAACTGTTTTTT. It specifies CASSQDPGQRGLANEKLFF.

The chain recombines TRBV4-3 with TRBJ1-5; D remains ambiguous. This CDR3 comprises 15 residues. CDR1 LGHNA and CDR2 YSLEER come from the germline V gene. Deletions cut 0 bases from V and 4 bases from J, with 10 bases between. The CDR3 bases are TGCGCCAGCAGCCAAGATGGTACAGTGAATCAGCCCCAGCATTTT. This codes for CASSQDGTVNQPQHF.

The genes are TRBV10-3 and TRBJ2-2, with 12 nucleotides matching TRBD2. Trimming took 8 bases from V and 6 from J; bases not matched to a gene: 7. The CDR3 totals 15 residues. Per germline, CDR1 ENHRY and CDR2 SYGVKD. In DNA form, the CDR3 reads TGTGCCATCGGAGGGACTAGCGGGTTCGCCGGGGAGCTGTTTTTT. It yields the protein CAIGGTSGFAGELFF.

The chain uses TRBV6-6 and TRBJ2-1, with 8 bases identical to TRBD2. J lost 5 bases, V lost 0 bases, and 6 bases had no gene match. Germline CDR1 MNHNY, CDR2 SVGAGI (reference sequence). This CDR3 is 16 amino acids long. The CDR3 nucleotides are TGTGCCAGCAGTTACTCCGAGCGGGGGCATAACAATGAGCAGTTCTTC. This codes for CASSYSERGHNNEQFF.

This chain joins TRBV30 and TRBJ2-6, with 10 nucleotides matching TRBD1. After removal of 7 bases from V and 1 base from J, the junction contained 10 bases not matched to a gene. The CDR3 length is 17 residues. From germline, CDR1 is GTSNPN and CDR2 SVGIG (reference sequence). CDR3 bases: TGTGCCTTCAGACAGGGGGCGGTAGTATCTGGGGCCAACGTCCTGACTTTC. Translated: CAFRQGAVVSGANVLTF.

This chain uses TRBV10-1 with TRBJ1-3, with 7 positions matching TRBD1. With 3 bases clipped from V and 8 bases from J, the junction kept 16 bases outside the gene matches. The CDR3 sequence is 17 residues long. Germline values: CDR1 WNHNN, CDR2 SYGVQD (reference sequence). CDR3 sequence (DNA): TGCGCCAGCAGTGACCGACGGGACAGACAAATCGAGGACACCATATATTTT. Amino acids: CASSDRRDRQIEDTIYF.

The chain recombines TRBV27 with TRBJ2-7; TRBD2 agrees at 12 bases. The CDR3 consists of 15 residues. Trimming cost V 6 bases and J 1 base; bases outside gene matches: 4. Germline-derived CDR1 and CDR2 are MNHEY and SMNVEV (reference sequence). CDR3 region: CASRLLAGGSYEQYF. As DNA, the CDR3 is TGTGCCAGCAGACTACTAGCGGGAGGATCCTACGAGCAGTACTTC.

The gene calls are TRBV4-1 and TRBJ2-1; TRBD1 is a possible D gene (6 bases). CDR3 length equals 16 residues. Trimming pared 3 bases from V and 0 bases from J, leaving 12 bases between. The V gene's germline CDR1 is MGHRA and CDR2 YSYEKL. The CDR3 nucleotides are TGCGCCAGCAGCCAGCCACCGACAGGCTCCTACAATGAGCAGTTCTTC. Amino acids: CASSQPPTGSYNEQFF.

The chain employs TRBV7-9 and TRBJ1-2; 8 bases are shared with TRBD1. V lost 6 bases, J lost 4 bases, and 13 bases stayed unmatched. From germline, CDR1 is SEHNR and CDR2 FQNEAQ (reference sequence). This CDR3 contains 16 residues. The CDR3 DNA follows: TGTGCCAGCAGTACGGACAGGGCGAGCGCCCGCTATGGCTACACCTTC. This translates into CASSTDRASARYGYTF.

The chain links TRBV30 to TRBJ1-1; unclear D gene. Germline CDR1 GTSNPN, CDR2 SVGIG (reference sequence). The V and J ends lost 2 bases and 0 bases respectively, with 7 bases between them. The CDR3 extends over 13 amino acids. CDR3 residues: CAWSISLNTEAFF. For the CDR3, the DNA is TGTGCCTGGAGTATATCCCTGAACACTGAAGCTTTCTTT.

This chain uses TRBV7-6 with TRBJ1-2; no clear D. The CDR3 consists of 13 residues. The V gene's germline CDR1 is SGHVS and CDR2 FNYEAQ. Trimming cost V 3 bases and J 3 bases, with 8 bases left between them. The chain's CDR3 is CASSLSSYYGYTF. CDR3 sequence (DNA): TGTGCCAGCAGCTTGAGTTCGTACTATGGCTACACCTTC.

The rearrangement links TRBV30 to TRBJ1-3; 8 nucleotides line up with TRBD1. Germline V CDR1 and CDR2: GTSNPN, SVGIG (reference sequence). The CDR3 extends over 17 amino acids. V was pared by 3 bases and J by 0 bases, with 10 bases of the junction left unmatched. This CDR3 is CAWSLRQGPLSGNTIYF. CDR3 in DNA: TGTGCCTGGAGCCTGCGACAGGGGCCCCTCTCTGGAAACACCATATATTTT.

This clone was counted only a few times. J is TRBJ1-5 and V is TRBV7-9, with D possibly being TRBD1 (6 bases). There are 13 residues in the CDR3. Germline V lookup: CDR1 SEHNR, CDR2 FQNEAQ (reference sequence). V was shortened by 2 bases and J by 6 bases, with 8 bases between the two germline ends. The CDR3, as DNA: TGTGCCAGCAGCTTAACAGGGCCTCAGCCCCAGCATTTT. This encodes CASSLTGPQPQHF.

V usage is TRBV9 and J usage is TRBJ2-7; 9 nucleotides match TRBD1. V lost 0 bases and J lost 4; bases outside the gene matches: 5. Germline V gene data show CDR1 as SGDLS and CDR2 as YYNGEE. This CDR3 has 15 amino acids. The CDR3 DNA reads TGTGCCAGCAGCGTAGGGACAGGGGTGGGGTACGAGCAGTACTTC. It specifies CASSVGTGVGYEQYF.

This clone was detected a few times. This sequence joins TRBV7-9 and TRBJ2-1; 11 positions agree with TRBD1. The CDR3 has 12 amino acids. Germline V gene data show CDR1 as SEHNR and CDR2 as FQNEAQ (reference sequence). After removal of 11 bases from V and 8 bases from J, the junction contained 5 bases not matched to a gene. The CDR3 DNA sequence: TGTGCCGGCCGGACAGGGGGCGATGAGCAGTTCTTC. It translates to CAGRTGGDEQFF.

This clone was seen only once. CDR3 nucleotide sequence: TGCGCCAGCAGCGCCGGACAGGGAACCGGCTACACCTTC. This gives the protein CASSAGQGTGYTF. This chain joins TRBV5-1 and TRBJ1-2, with 8 nucleotides matching TRBD1. In germline, CDR1 is SGHRS, CDR2 YFSETQ. Unmatched junction bases numbered 7, after V lost 4 bases and J lost 8 bases. The CDR3 consists of 13 residues.

The chain recombines TRBV7-3 with TRBJ1-3; D not resolved. V gave up 6 bases and J gave up 1 base, with 13 bases separating them. CDR3 length: 15 residues. Germline loops: CDR1 SGHTA, CDR2 FQGTGA. The CDR3 DNA reads as TGTGCCAGCAGTTCGGACGGACTATCTGGAAACACCATATATTTT. The encoded protein is CASSSDGLSGNTIYF.

The chain carries TRBV30 and TRBJ2-7; 8 nucleotides agree with TRBD1. This CDR3 comprises 12 residues. The ends lost 4 bases at V and 4 bases at J; junction bases unmatched: 3. Germline V lookup: CDR1 GTSNPN, CDR2 SVGIG (reference sequence). The DNA of the CDR3 is TGTGCCTGGATCGGACAGGGATACGAGCAGTACTTC. Translating gives CAWIGQGYEQYF.